This T cell receptor beta chain derives from a study of CD8+ T cells in alopecia areata. Study summary: A regimen of oral tofacitinib, 5 to 10 mg twice daily, was given to treated patients. A 6-month period off drug followed tofacitinib, which lasted 6 to 18 months.

This clone was found a few times. Its target is not known. Broader study findings: Among the top 100, expanded CD8+ clones were significantly decreased by tofacitinib, as was scalp clonality.

Extraction and reverse transcription of RNA yielded cDNA as the sequencing template. The assay was immunoSEQ multiplex PCR, and TCRdb's table has in-frame clones only and misses some. Among 200,000 or so clones listed, over 40% were seen once. Treatment of the sample: oral pan-JAK inhibitor, 5-10 mg twice daily. Lesional scalp tissue (obtained by punch biopsy) and peripheral blood were collected from alopecia areata patients. The germline gives CDR1 SQVTM, CDR2 ANQGSEA. J gave up 5 bases and V 8 bases, and 16 bases lay outside the gene matches. This CDR3 has 17 residues. The gene calls are TRBV29-1 and TRBJ2-5; 14 bases line up with TRBD2. The source of this sequence is a human donor with alopecia areata. The sample was CD4+ T cells sorted from blood, taken at roughly week 36, from a patient treated with tofacitinib. CDR3 sequence reads: CSSHRGTSGRFGETQYF. In DNA form, the CDR3 reads TGCAGCTCCCACCGGGGGACTAGCGGGAGATTTGGGGAGACCCAGTACTTC. Full variable domain (remainder filled in from reference TRBV29-1 and TRBJ2-5): SAVISQKPSRDICQRGTSLTIQCQVDSQVTMMFWYRQQPGQSLTLIATANQGSEATYESGFVIDKFPISRPNLTFSTLTVSNMSPEDSSIYLCSSHRGTSGRFGETQYFGPGTRLLVL.